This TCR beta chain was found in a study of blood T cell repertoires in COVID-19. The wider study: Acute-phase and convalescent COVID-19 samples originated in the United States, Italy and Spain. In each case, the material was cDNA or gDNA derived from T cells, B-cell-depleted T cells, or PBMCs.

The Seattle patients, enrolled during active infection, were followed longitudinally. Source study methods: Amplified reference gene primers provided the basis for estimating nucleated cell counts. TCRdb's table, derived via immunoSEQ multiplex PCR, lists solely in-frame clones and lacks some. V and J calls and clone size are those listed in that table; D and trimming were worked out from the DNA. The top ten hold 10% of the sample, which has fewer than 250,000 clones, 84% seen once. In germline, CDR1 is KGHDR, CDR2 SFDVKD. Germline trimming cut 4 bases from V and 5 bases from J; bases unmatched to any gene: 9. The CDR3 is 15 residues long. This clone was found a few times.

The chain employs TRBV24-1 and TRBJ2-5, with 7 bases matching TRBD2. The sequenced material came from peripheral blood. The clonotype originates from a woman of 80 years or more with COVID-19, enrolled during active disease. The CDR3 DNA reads TGTGCCACCAGTGACCCCAGCGGGACGGGGGAGACCCAGTACTTC. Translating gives CATSDPSGTGETQYF.